These 6 T cell receptor beta chains came from one sample sequenced in a study of T cell responses to AZD1222 COVID-19 vaccine. The repertoire was sequenced with immunoSEQ multiplex PCR; TCRdb's copy has only in-frame clones and lacks some. The sample has about 150,000 clones; 87% are singletons. The input for sequencing was peripheral blood, taken 28 days after the second AZD1222 dose. The source is an adult who received the AZD1222 COVID-19 vaccine.

This clone was counted a single time. J is TRBJ2-7 and V is TRBV18, with TRBD1 matching over 9 bases. Germline assignment: CDR1 KGHSH and CDR2 LQKENI. Losses at the gene ends were 1 base for V and 7 bases for J; bases not matched to a gene: 17. This CDR3 spans 18 amino acids. CDR3: CASSPLRETGGSPGEQYF. CDR3 sequence (DNA): TGTGCCAGCTCACCACTTCGGGAGACAGGGGGGTCTCCGGGGGAGCAGTACTTC.

The J gene is TRBJ2-7, the V gene TRBV6-5; 12 bases agree with TRBD1. CDR1 MNHEY and CDR2 SVGAGI come from the germline V gene. Unmatched junction bases numbered 4, after V lost 6 bases and J lost 4 bases. The CDR3 loop spans 14 amino acids. The CDR3 sequence is CASRRDRGRYEQYF. The CDR3 nucleotides read TGTGCCAGCAGGCGGGACAGGGGGCGATACGAGCAGTACTTC.

With respect to this clone: This same CDR3 is encoded by further DNA sequences in the sample. This sequence joins TRBV28 and TRBJ2-4; D might be TRBD1 or TRBD2, each matching 7 bases. CDR1 MDHEN and CDR2 SYDVKM come from the germline V gene. The CDR3 is made up of 17 amino acids. Deletions cut 4 bases from V and 7 bases from J, with 23 bases between. In DNA form, the CDR3 reads TGTGCCAGCAGTTCGACAGGGCGAGGGGCCGGGGGGAACATTCAGTACTTC. Its translation is CASSSTGRGAGGNIQYF.

V and J are TRBV5-6 and TRBJ1-5, with 9 bases identical to TRBD1. CDR3 length: 14 amino acids. The V and J ends lost 3 bases and 4 bases, in that order; junction bases with no gene match: 2. Germline lookup yields CDR1 SGHDT and CDR2 YYEEEE. CDR3 sequence reads: CASSSGQGNQPQHF. The CDR3 DNA reads as TGTGCCAGCAGCTCGGGACAGGGAAATCAGCCCCAGCATTTT.

The rearrangement uses TRBV13 and TRBJ2-3; 8 bases map to TRBD1. From germline, CDR1 is PRHDT and CDR2 FYEKMQ (reference sequence). V dropped 5 bases and J dropped 1; count of bases not matched to a gene: 11. The CDR3 is 17 amino acids. This CDR3 is CASSPGRAGGRTDTQYF. In DNA, the CDR3 is TGTGCCAGCAGCCCAGGCAGGGCAGGGGGCCGCACAGATACGCAGTATTTT.

The chain is built from TRBV30 and TRBJ2-6; no firm D call. This CDR3 comprises 15 residues. Germline V lookup: CDR1 GTSNPN, CDR2 SVGIG (reference sequence). V was pared by 1 base and J by 3 bases, with 10 bases between. CDR3 nucleotides: TGTGCCTGGAGTGCACGGACCGTTGGGGCCAACGTCCTGACTTTC. Protein product: CAWSARTVGANVLTF.